This TCR beta chain was observed in a study of blood T cell repertoires in COVID-19. Overall study: Samples taken during acute and convalescent COVID-19 were collected in the United States, Italy and Spain.

Participants were aged about 18 to 100 years, lived in about two dozen US areas, and enrolled virtually. Participants' reported clinical history set cohort assignment. Cohort 3 recovery required two negative PCRs, clearance, or symptom resolution. Trimming took 0 bases from V and 5 from J; bases not matched to a gene: 11. This CDR3 has 17 amino acids. Germline values: CDR1 LGHNA, CDR2 YSLEER. TCRdb's copy holds only in-frame clones and misses some; the assay was immunoSEQ multiplex PCR. Among roughly 270,000 clones, 85% were seen once, and the ten largest hold 2.5% to 3%. The sequence was collected from a woman aged 45 to 65 who had recovered from COVID-19. Sequenced material: PBMCs or T cells enriched from blood (not recorded which). V gene TRBV4-3 combines with J gene TRBJ2-3; TRBD2 matches 7 bases. The CDR3 protein is CASSQDSWKAGKDTQYF. CDR3 nucleotides: TGCGCCAGCAGCCAAGACTCCTGGAAAGCGGGAAAAGATACGCAGTATTTT.